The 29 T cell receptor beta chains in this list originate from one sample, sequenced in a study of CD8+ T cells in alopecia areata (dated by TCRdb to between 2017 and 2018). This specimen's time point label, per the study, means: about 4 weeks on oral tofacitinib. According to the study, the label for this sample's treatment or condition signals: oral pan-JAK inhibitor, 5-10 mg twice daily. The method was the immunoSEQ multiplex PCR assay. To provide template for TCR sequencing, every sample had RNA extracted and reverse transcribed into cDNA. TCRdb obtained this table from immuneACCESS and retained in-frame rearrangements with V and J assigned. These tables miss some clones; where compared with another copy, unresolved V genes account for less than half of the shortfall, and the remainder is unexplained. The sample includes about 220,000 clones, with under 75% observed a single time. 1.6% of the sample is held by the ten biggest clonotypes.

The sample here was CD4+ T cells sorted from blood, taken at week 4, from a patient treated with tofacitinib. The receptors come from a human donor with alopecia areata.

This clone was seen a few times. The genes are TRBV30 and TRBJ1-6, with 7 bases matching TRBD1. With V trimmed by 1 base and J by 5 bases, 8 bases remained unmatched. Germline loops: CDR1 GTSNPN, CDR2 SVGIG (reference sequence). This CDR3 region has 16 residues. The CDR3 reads CAWSDTRGNNNSPLHF. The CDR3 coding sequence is TGTGCCTGGAGTGATACCAGGGGGAACAATAATTCACCCCTCCACTTT. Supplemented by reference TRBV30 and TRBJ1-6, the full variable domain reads SQTIHQWPATLVQPVGSPLSLECTVEGTSNPNLYWYRQAAGRGLQLLFYSVGIGQISSEVPQNLSASRPQDRQFILSSKKLLLSDSGFYLCAWSDTRGNNNSPLHFGNGTRLTVT.

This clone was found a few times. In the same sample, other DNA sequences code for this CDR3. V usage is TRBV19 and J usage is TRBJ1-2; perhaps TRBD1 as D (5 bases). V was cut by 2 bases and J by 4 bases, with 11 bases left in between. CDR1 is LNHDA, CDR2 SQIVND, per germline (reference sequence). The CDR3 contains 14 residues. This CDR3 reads CASSITQGGYGYTF. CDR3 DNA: TGTGCCAGTAGTATAACCCAGGGAGGCTATGGCTACACCTTC.

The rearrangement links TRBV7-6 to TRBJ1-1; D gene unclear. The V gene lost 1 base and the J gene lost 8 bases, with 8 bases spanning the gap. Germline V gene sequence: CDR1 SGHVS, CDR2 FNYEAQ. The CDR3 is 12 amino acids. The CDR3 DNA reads TGTGCCAGCAGCTTAGGGGGTTCCGAAGCTTTCTTT. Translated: CASSLGGSEAFF.

The CDR3 DNA reads TGCGCCAGCAGCTCACAGGGGGACTATGGCTACACCTTC. Protein sequence: CASSSQGDYGYTF. The chain uses TRBV5-1 and TRBJ1-2; 8 nucleotides agree with TRBD1. V was pared by 3 bases and J by 3 bases, with 1 base of the junction left unmatched. The germline CDR1 and CDR2 sequences are SGHRS and YFSETQ. The CDR3 sequence is 13 residues long.

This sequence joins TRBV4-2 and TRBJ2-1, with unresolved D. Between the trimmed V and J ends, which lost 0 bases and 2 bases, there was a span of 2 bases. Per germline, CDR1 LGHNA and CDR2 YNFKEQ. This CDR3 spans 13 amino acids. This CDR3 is CASSQETYNEQFF. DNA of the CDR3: TGTGCCAGCAGCCAAGAGACCTACAATGAGCAGTTCTTC.

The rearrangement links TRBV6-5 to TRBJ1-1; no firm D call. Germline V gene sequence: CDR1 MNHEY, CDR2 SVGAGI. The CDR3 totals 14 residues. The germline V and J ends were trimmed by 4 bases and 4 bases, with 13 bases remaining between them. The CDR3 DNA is TGTGCCAGCAGTTTTCGACCCTCAAGCACTGAAGCTTTCTTT. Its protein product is CASSFRPSSTEAFF.

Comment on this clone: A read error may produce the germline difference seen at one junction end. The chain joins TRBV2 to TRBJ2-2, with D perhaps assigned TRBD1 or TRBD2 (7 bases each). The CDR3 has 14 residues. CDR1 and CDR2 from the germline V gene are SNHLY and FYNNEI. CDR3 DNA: TGTGCCCGCAGCGGGACAGCCTCGATAGGGGAGCTGTTTTTT. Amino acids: CARSGTASIGELFF.

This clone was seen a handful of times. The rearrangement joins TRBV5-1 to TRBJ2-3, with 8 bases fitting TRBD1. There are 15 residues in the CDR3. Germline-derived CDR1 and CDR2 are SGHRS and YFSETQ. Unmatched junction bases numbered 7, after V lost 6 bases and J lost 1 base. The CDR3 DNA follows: TGCGCCAGCACCTCCGGGACAGGAGGCACAGATACGCAGTATTTT. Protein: CASTSGTGGTDTQYF. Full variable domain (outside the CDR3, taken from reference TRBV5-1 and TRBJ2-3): KAGVTQTPRYLIKTRGQQVTLSCSPISGHRSVSWYQQTPGQGLQFLFEYFSETQRNKGNFPGRFSGRQFSNSRSEMNVSTLELGDSALYLCASTSGTGGTDTQYFGPGTRLTVL.

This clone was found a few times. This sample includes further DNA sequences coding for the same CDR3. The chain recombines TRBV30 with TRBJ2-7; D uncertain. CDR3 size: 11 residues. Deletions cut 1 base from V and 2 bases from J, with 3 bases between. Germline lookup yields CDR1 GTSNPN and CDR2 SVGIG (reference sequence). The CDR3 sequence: CAWSGTYEQYF. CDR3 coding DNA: TGTGCCTGGAGTGGGACCTACGAGCAGTACTTC. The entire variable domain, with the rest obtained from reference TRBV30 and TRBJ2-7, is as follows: SQTIHQWPATLVQPVGSPLSLECTVEGTSNPNLYWYRQAAGRGLQLLFYSVGIGQISSEVPQNLSASRPQDRQFILSSKKLLLSDSGFYLCAWSGTYEQYFGPGTRLTVT.

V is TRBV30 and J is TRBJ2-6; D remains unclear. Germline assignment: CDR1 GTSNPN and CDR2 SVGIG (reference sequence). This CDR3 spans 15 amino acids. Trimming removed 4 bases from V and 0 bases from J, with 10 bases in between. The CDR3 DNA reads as TGTGCCTGGATCAAAAAGGGCTCTGGGGCCAACGTCCTGACTTTC. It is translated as CAWIKKGSGANVLTF.

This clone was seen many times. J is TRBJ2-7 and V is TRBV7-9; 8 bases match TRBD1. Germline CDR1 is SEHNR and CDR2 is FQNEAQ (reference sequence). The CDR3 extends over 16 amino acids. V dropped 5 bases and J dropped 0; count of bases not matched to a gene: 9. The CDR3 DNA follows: TGTGCCAGCAGCCCAGACAGGGGATCCTCCTCCTACGAGCAGTACTTC. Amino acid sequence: CASSPDRGSSSYEQYF.

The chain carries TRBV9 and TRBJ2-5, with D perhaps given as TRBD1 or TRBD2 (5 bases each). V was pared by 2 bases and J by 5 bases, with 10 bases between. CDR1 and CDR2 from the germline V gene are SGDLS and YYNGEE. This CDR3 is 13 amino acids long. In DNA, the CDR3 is TGTGCCAGCAGCGTGGGACGTGAGGAGACCCAGTACTTC. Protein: CASSVGREETQYF.

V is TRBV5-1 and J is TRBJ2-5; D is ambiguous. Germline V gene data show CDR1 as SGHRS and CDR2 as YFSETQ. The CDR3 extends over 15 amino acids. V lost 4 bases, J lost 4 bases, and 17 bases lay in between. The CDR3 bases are TGCGCCAGCAGCCCGGGTTTAACGGGCGGAGAGACCCAGTACTTC. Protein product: CASSPGLTGGETQYF.

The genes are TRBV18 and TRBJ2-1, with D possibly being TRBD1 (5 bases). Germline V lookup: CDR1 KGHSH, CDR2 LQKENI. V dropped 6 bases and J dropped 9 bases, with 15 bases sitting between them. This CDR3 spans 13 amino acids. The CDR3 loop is CASSLGQPGEQFF. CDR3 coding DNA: TGTGCCAGCTCTCTTGGACAACCGGGTGAGCAGTTCTTC.

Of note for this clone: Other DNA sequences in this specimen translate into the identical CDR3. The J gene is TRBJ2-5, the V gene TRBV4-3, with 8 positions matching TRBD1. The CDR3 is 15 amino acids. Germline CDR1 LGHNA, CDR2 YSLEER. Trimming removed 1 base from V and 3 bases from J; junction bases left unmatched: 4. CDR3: CASSQGPGGKETQYF. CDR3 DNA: TGCGCCAGCAGCCAAGGTCCAGGGGGCAAAGAGACCCAGTACTTC.

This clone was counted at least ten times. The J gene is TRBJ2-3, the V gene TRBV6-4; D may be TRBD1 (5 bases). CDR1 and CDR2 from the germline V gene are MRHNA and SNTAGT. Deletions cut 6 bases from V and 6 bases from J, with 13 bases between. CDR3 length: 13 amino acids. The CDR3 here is CASSALSGDTQYF. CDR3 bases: TGTGCCAGCAGCGCCCTTTCAGGGGATACGCAGTATTTT.

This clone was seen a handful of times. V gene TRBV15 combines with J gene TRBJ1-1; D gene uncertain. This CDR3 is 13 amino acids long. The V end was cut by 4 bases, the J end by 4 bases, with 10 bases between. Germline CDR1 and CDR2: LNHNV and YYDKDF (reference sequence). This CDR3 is CATSTGDITEAFF. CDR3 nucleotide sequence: TGTGCCACCAGCACAGGAGACATCACTGAAGCTTTCTTT.

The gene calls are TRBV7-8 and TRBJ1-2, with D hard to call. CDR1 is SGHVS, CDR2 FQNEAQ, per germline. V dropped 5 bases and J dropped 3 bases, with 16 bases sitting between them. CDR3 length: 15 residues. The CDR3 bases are TGTGCCAGCAGCCTCGCCCCGACGGAGGACTATGGCTACACCTTC. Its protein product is CASSLAPTEDYGYTF.

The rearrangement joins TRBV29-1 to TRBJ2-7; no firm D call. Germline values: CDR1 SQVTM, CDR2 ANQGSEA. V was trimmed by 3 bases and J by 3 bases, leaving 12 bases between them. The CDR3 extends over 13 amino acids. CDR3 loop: CSVDFPPNYEQYF. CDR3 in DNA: TGCAGCGTTGACTTCCCTCCGAACTACGAGCAGTACTTC.

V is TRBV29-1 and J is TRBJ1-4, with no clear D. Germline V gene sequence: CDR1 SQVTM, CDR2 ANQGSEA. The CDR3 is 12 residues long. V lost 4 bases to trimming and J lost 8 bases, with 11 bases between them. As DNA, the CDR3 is TGCAGCGTTGCTGACCCGGGGGAAAAACTGTTTTTT. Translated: CSVADPGEKLFF.

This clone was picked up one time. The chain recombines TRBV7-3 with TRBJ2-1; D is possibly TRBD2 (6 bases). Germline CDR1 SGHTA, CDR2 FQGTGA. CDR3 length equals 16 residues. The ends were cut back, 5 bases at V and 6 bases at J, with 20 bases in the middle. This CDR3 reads CASSTTPGLTGNEQFF. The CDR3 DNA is TGTGCCAGCAGCACTACCCCCGGACTAACAGGCAATGAGCAGTTCTTC.

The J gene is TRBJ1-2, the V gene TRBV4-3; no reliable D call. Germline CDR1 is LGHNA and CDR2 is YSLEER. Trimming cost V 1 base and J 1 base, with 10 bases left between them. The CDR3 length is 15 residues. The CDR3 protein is CASSQGTVVNYGYTF. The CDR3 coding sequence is TGCGCCAGCAGCCAAGGGACGGTGGTTAACTATGGCTACACCTTC.

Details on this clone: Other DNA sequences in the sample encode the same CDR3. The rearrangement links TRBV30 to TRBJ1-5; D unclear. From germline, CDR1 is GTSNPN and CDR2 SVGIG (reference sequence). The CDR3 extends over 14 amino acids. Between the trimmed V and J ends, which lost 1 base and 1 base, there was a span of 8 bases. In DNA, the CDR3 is TGTGCCTGGAGTGCGGACTTAAGCAATCAGCCCCAGCATTTT. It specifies CAWSADLSNQPQHF.

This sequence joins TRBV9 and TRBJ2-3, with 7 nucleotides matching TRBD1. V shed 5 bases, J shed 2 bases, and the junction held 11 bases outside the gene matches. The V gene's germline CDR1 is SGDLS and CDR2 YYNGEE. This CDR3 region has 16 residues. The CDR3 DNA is TGTGCCAGCAGTCCCGGGACAGCCGATTACACAGATACGCAGTATTTT. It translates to CASSPGTADYTDTQYF.

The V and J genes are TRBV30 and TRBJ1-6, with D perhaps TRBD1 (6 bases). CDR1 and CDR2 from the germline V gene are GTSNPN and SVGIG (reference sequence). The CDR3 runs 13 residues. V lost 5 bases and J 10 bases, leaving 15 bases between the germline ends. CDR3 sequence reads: CAWLQGRNSPLHF. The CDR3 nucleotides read TGTGCCTGGCTACAGGGTAGGAACTCACCCCTCCACTTT.

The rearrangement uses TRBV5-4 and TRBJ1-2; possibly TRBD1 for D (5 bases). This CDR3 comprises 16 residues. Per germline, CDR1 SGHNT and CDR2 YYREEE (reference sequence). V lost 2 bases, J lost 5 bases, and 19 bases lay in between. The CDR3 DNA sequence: TGTGCCAGCAGCTTCCGCTGGAGGGGCATGGGATATGGCTACACCTTC. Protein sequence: CASSFRWRGMGYGYTF.

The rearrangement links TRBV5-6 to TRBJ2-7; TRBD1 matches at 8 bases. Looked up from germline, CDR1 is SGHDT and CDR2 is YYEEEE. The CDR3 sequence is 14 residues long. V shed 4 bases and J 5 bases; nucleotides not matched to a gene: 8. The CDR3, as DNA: TGTGCCAGCAGCGACCCGACAGGGGCCCACGAGCAGTACTTC. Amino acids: CASSDPTGAHEQYF. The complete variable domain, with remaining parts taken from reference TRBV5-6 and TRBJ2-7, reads DAGVTQSPTHLIKTRGQQVTLRCSPKSGHDTVSWYQQALGQGPQFIFQYYEEEERQRGNFPDRFSGHQFPNYSSELNVNALLLGDSALYLCASSDPTGAHEQYFGPGTRLTVT.

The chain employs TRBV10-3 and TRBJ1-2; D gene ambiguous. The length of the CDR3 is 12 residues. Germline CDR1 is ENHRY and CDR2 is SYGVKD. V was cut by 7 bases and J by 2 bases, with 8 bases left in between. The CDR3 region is CAIKEINYGYTF. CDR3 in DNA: TGTGCCATCAAGGAGATCAACTATGGCTACACCTTC.

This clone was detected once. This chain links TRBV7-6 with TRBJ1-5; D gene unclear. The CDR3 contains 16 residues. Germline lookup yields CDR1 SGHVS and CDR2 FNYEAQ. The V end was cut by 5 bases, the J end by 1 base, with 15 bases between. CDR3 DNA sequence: TGTGCCAGCAGCACCAATTACCGAGGGAGCAATCAGCCCCAGCATTTT. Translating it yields CASSTNYRGSNQPQHF.